The source of this T cell receptor (beta chain) is a study of breast tumors, draining lymph nodes, adjacent tissues. General study results and limits: Compared with lymph nodes, tumors were less diverse; compared with nontumor tissue, more. Data fit most tumor T cells coming from lymph node, expanding in tumor. Compared with basal-like, luminal-like tumors shared significantly more repertoire with nontumor tissue.

This CDR3 region has 15 residues. Germline CDR1 is LNHNV and CDR2 is YYDKDF (reference sequence). V lost 5 bases to trimming and J lost 3 bases; unmatched junction nucleotides: 8. Using its own MiXCR run on the multiplex PCR reads, TCRdb lists one record per CDR3 protein. The sample lists about 230,000 distinct CDR3 sequences, about 34% seen once, with roughly 1.5% in the top ten. Points on this clonotype: Its antigen is undetermined.

Samples came from axillary lymph nodes draining the breast cancer. The sample consisted of axillary lymph node tissue. This TCR derives from a female donor with breast cancer. Some clones in this sample may be carry-over from other donors' samples. This chain links TRBV15 with TRBJ1-1, with 8 positions matching TRBD1. CDR3 region: CATSPRQGMDTEAFF. CDR3 nucleotides: TGTGCCACCAGCCCCCGACAGGGGATGGACACTGAAGCTTTCTTT.